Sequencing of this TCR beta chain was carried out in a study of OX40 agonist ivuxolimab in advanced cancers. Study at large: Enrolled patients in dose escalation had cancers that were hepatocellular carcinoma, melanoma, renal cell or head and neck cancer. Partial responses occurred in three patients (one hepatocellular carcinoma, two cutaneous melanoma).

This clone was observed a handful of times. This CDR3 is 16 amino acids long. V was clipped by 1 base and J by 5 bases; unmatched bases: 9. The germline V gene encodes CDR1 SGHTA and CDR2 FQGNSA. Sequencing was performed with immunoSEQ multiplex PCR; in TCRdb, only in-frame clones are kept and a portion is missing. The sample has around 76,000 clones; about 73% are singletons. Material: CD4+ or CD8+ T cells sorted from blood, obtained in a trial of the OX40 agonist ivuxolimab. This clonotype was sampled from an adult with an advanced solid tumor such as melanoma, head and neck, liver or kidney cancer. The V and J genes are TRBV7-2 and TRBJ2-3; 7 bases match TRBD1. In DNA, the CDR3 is TGTGCCAGCAGCTTAGAGAACAGGGGTGCCGAAGATACGCAGTATTTT. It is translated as CASSLENRGAEDTQYF.